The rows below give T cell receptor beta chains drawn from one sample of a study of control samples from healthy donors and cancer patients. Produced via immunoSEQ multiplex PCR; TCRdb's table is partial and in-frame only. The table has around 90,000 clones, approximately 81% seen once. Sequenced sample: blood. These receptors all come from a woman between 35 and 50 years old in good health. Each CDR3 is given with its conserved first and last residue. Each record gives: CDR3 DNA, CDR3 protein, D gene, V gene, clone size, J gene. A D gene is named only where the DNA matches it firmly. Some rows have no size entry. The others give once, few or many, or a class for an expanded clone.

DNA: TGTGCCAGCAGCCCTACAGGGGCCTCTGGAAACACCATATATTTT; CDR3: CASSPTGASGNTIYF; D: TRBD1; V: TRBV27; size: -; J: TRBJ1-3
DNA: TGCAGTGCTAGTGGCCCGGCCACCGGGGAGCTGTTTTTT; CDR3: CSASGPATGELFF; D: -; V: TRBV20-1; size: -; J: TRBJ2-2
DNA: TGTGCCAGCAGTGGGACTACCTACAATGAGCAGTTCTTC; CDR3: CASSGTTYNEQFF; D: -; V: TRBV2; size: -; J: TRBJ2-1
DNA: TGTGCCAGCAACAAAGGGGATAACTATGGCTACACCTTC; CDR3: CASNKGDNYGYTF; D: -; V: TRBV9; size: -; J: TRBJ1-2
DNA: TGTGCCACCCGGGACGGAGATACGCAGTATTTT; CDR3: CATRDGDTQYF; D: -; V: TRBV6-4; size: -; J: TRBJ2-3
DNA: TGTGCCAGTAGTACAGGACGGCTGAACACTGAAGCTTTCTTT; CDR3: CASSTGRLNTEAFF; D: -; V: TRBV19; size: -; J: TRBJ1-1
DNA: TGTGCCAGCAGCCAACAGCACCTGAACACTGAAGCTTTCTTT; CDR3: CASSQQHLNTEAFF; D: -; V: TRBV6-5; size: -; J: TRBJ1-1
DNA: TGTGCCAGCAGCCCCCGTACGGGTAATGAGCAGTTCTTC; CDR3: CASSPRTGNEQFF; D: -; V: TRBV11-3; size: -; J: TRBJ2-1
DNA: TGTGCCAGCAGCATGACAGGGCCGAACACTGAAGCTTTCTTT; CDR3: CASSMTGPNTEAFF; D: TRBD1; V: TRBV5-5; size: few; J: TRBJ1-1
DNA: TGTGCCAGCAGTTACGGGGGAGATGAAAAACTGTTTTTT; CDR3: CASSYGGDEKLFF; D: -; V: TRBV6-5; size: -; J: TRBJ1-4
DNA: TGTGCCAGCAGCTTGGTAGCTGCGACCAAAAACATTCAGTACTTC; CDR3: CASSLVAATKNIQYF; D: -; V: TRBV5-6; size: once; J: TRBJ2-4
DNA: TGCGCCAGCAGATCCGGGACAGGGAACACCGGGGAGCTGTTTTTT; CDR3: CASRSGTGNTGELFF; D: TRBD1; V: TRBV4-1; size: -; J: TRBJ2-2
DNA: TGCGCCAGCTCCTCTGGAGGGAGCGGGGGCACAGATACGCAGTATTTT; CDR3: CASSSGGSGGTDTQYF; D: TRBD2; V: TRBV5-1; size: once; J: TRBJ2-3
DNA: TGTGCCAGCAGTGGGGACTTCGGGAACAATGAGCAGTTCTTC; CDR3: CASSGDFGNNEQFF; D: -; V: TRBV6-4; size: -; J: TRBJ2-1
DNA: TGCAGTGCTAGTCCGGGGGCCTACAATGAGCAGTTCTTC; CDR3: CSASPGAYNEQFF; D: -; V: TRBV20-1; size: -; J: TRBJ2-1
DNA: TGTGCCAGCAGCACTAGCGGTGCCTACAATGAGCAGTTCTTC; CDR3: CASSTSGAYNEQFF; D: TRBD2; V: TRBV6-5; size: -; J: TRBJ2-1
DNA: TGTGCCAGCAGCGTAGATTTCAGGCAAGAGACCCAGTACTTC; CDR3: CASSVDFRQETQYF; D: -; V: TRBV9; size: -; J: TRBJ2-5
DNA: TGTGCCAGCAGGGGGATCACAGATACGCAGTATTTT; CDR3: CASRGITDTQYF; D: -; V: TRBV12-3/TRBV12-4; size: -; J: TRBJ2-3
DNA: TGTGCCAGCAGACTGGACGGAATGAACACTGAAGCTTTCTTT; CDR3: CASRLDGMNTEAFF; D: -; V: TRBV6-5; size: -; J: TRBJ1-1
DNA: TGTGCCAGCAGCTTAAGGGAGAACACTGAAGCTTTCTTT; CDR3: CASSLRENTEAFF; D: -; V: TRBV7-2; size: -; J: TRBJ1-1
DNA: TGTGCCAGCAGCTTGGCCGGGCCGGGGAGGTGGTTCTCCTACGAGCAGTACTTC; CDR3: CASSLAGPGRWFSYEQYF; D: -; V: TRBV5-5; size: once; J: TRBJ2-7
DNA: TGTGCCAGTAGGACTCGCCAGGGGTTGAACACTGAAGCTTTCTTT; CDR3: CASRTRQGLNTEAFF; D: -; V: TRBV19; size: -; J: TRBJ1-1
DNA: TGTGCCAGTAGTCCAGGGGGAGGGCAGGGTGAAGAATACGAGCAGTACTTC; CDR3: CASSPGGGQGEEYEQYF; D: -; V: TRBV19; size: once; J: TRBJ2-7
DNA: TGTGCCAGCGCAGAGGGCGTCCAAGAGACCCAGTACTTC; CDR3: CASAEGVQETQYF; D: -; V: TRBV12-3/TRBV12-4; size: -; J: TRBJ2-5
DNA: TGTGCCATCAGTGGGGCAGCCCTCACTGAAGCTTTCTTT; CDR3: CAISGAALTEAFF; D: -; V: TRBV10-3; size: -; J: TRBJ1-1
DNA: TGCGCCAGCAGCGAGAGCGGGGGGCCGTGGGATACGCAGTATTTT; CDR3: CASSESGGPWDTQYF; D: TRBD2; V: TRBV5-1; size: -; J: TRBJ2-3